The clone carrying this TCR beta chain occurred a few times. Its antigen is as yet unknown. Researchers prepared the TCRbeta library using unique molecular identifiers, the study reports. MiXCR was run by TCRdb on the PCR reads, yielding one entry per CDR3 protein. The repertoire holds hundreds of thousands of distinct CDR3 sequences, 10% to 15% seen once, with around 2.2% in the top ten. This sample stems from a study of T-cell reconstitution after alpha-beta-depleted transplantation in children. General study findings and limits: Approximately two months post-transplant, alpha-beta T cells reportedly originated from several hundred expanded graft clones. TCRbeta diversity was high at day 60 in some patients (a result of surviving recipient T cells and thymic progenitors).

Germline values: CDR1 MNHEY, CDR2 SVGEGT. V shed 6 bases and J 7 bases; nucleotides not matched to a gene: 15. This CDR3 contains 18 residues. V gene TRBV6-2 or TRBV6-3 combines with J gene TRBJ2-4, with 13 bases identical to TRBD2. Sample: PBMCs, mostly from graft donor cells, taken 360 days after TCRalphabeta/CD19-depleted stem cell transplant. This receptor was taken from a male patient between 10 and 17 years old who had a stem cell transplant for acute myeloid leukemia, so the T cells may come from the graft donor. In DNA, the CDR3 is TGTGCCAGCAGCCAGGGGCCCGGGACTAGCGGGACATGGAACATTCAGTACTTC. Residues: CASSQGPGTSGTWNIQYF.